This T cell receptor beta chain appears in the sequencing data of a study of CD8+CD57+ T cells in acquired aplastic anemia. Study background: The average for DNA from sorted CD4+ and CD8+ cells was about 3.3 ug. Findings and limits, study-wide: Significant differences in CD8+ Simpson's diversity were not observed between patients and controls.

Notes on this clonotype: Antigen: not known.

The CDR3 totals 13 residues. V dropped 5 bases and J dropped 9 bases, with 16 bases sitting between them. Germline V gene sequence: CDR1 LNHDA, CDR2 SQIVND (reference sequence). CDR3 and TCR beta VDJ profiling relied on genomic DNA as the template. TCRdb ran MiXCR on the reads and lists one entry per CDR3 protein. This table holds 150,000 to 200,000 distinct CDR3 sequences, under 70% found once. Sequences were obtained from sorted CD4+, CD8+, or CD8+CD57+ T cells (not recorded which) from PBMCs. V is TRBV19 and J is TRBJ2-5, with a weak D call TRBD2 (6 bases). This TCR was recovered from a human donor with severe aplastic anemia or a healthy control (not recorded which). The DNA for the CDR3 is TGTGCCAGTAGTGCCACCCAGACGGGGGCCCAGTACTTC. Translation: CASSATQTGAQYF.